This entry concerns a single TCR beta chain. Its target is unknown. Scientists amplified the TCR beta CDR3 regions from RNA transcripts. The workflow started with a first-round RT-PCR run with HTBI primers and then moved on to a second-round multiplex PCR. Via MiXCR, TCRdb re-called the multiplex PCR reads, giving one row per CDR3 protein. This table holds 650,000 to 900,000 distinct CDR3 sequences, 40% found once. The CDR3 contains 12 residues. Germline loops: CDR1 GTSNPN, CDR2 SVGIG (reference sequence). V lost 2 bases, J lost 8 bases, and 12 bases lay in between. The data stem from a study of Graves' ophthalmopathy and Graves' hyperthyroidism. Whole-study context: Specimen type is peripheral blood, obtained at initial diagnosis before any treatment. Study-wide results and limits: Ophthalmopathy progression was predicted with around 71% sensitivity and about 72% specificity.

Moderate-to-severe activity, with CAS ≥3, NOSPECS ≥4 and duration under 3 months, characterized the donors with ophthalmopathy. The chain uses TRBV30 and TRBJ1-2, with D hard to call. Sample: peripheral blood. This clonotype was sampled from an adult man with Graves' ophthalmopathy. CDR3 loop: CAWSSQVLGYTF. In DNA form, the CDR3 reads TGTGCCTGGAGTAGCCAGGTCTTAGGCTACACCTTC.